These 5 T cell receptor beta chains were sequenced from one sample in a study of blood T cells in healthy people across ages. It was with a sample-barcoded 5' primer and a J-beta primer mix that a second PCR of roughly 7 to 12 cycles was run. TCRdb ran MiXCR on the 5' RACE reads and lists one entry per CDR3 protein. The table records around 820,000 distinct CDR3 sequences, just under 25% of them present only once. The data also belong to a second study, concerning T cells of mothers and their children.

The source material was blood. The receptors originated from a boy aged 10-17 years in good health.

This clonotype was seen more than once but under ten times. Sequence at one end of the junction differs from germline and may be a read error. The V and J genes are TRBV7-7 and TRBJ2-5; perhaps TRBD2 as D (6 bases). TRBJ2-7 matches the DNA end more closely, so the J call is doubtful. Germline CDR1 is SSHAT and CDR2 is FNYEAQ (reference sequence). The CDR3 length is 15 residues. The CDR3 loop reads CASSLGPGGSYEQYF. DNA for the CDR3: TGTGCTAGCAGCTTAGGACCCGGGGGATCCTACGAGCAGTACTTC.

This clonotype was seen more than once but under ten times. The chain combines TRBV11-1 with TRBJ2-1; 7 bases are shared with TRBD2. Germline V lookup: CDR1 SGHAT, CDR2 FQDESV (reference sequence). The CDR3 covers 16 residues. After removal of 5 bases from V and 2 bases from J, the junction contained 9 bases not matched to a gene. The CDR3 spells CASSPWVAGAYNEQFF. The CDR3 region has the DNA TGTGCCAGCAGCCCCTGGGTAGCGGGCGCCTACAATGAGCAGTTCTTC.

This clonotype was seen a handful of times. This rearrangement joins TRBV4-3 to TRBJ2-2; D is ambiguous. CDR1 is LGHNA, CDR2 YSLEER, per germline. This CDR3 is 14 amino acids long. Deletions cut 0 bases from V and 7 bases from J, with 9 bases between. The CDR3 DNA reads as TGCGCCAGCAGCCAAGAGTCGTCATTCGGGGAGCTGTTTTTT. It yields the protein CASSQESSFGELFF.

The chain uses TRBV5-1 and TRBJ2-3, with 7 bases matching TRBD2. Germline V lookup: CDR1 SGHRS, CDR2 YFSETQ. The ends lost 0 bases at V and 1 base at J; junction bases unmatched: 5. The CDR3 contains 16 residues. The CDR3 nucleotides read TGCGCCAGCAGCTTGGGGGAGAGCGGGGGCACAGATACGCAGTATTTT. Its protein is CASSLGESGGTDTQYF.

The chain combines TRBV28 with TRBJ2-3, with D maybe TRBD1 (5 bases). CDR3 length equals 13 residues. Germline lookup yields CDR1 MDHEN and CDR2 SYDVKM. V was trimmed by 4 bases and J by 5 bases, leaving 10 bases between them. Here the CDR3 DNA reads TGTGCCAGCAGTTACCAGGGTGGAGATACGCAGTATTTT. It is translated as CASSYQGGDTQYF.